The 24 T cell receptor beta chains below all came from one sample that was sequenced in a study of molecular identifiers for immune sequencing clone quantification. Via MiXCR, TCRdb re-called the PCR reads, giving one row per CDR3 protein. This sample has about 510,000 distinct CDR3 sequences, with roughly 23% found just once. Sequencing input: naive CD8+ T cells from blood, with Jurkat cell RNA spiked in. Documented subset: FACS-sorted CD8+CD4-CCR7+CD45RA+ naive T cells. These receptor sequences come from a human donor in good health. Some libraries in this study had Jurkat cell RNA spiked in.

A note on this clonotype: A much bigger clone sits one base away, suggesting this may be a read error. This rearrangement joins TRBV10-3 to TRBJ2-5; tentative D call: TRBD2 (6 bases). CDR3 length equals 12 residues. The germline V gene has CDR1 ENHRY and CDR2 SYGVKD. With 10 bases removed from V and 4 bases from J, the gap between germline ends came to 13 bases. CDR3 sequence reads: CATQEGRETQYF. As DNA, the CDR3 is TGTGCCACACAGGAGGGCCGAGAGACCCAGTACTTC.

As concerns this clonotype: The junction departs from the called germline gene at one end, perhaps through a read error. This chain joins TRBV20-1 and TRBJ2-7; the D gene is possibly TRBD1 (6 bases). The CDR3 totals 11 residues. Germline V gene data show CDR1 as DFQATT and CDR2 as SNEGSKA (reference sequence). This chain's CDR3 is CSAPTGYELYF. CDR3 DNA sequence: TGCAGTGCTCCAACAGGGTACGAGCTGTACTTC.

A remark on this clonotype: A read error is possible here, since a much larger clone lies one base away. Since the CDR3 does not end with the conserved phenylalanine or tryptophan, this likely comes from a read error. CDR3 coding DNA: TGTGCCAGTAGTATAGAGGGGATATTTGGGGGGAAGGGCGATCAGCCCCAGCATTCT. This encodes CASSIEGIFGGKGDQPQHS. The chain recombines TRBV19 with TRBJ1-5; possibly TRBD1 for D (5 bases). Germline values: CDR1 LNHDA, CDR2 SQIVND (reference sequence). This CDR3 has 19 residues. V was trimmed by 0 bases and J by 5 bases, leaving 23 bases between them.

The genes are TRBV25-1 and TRBJ2-5; D uncertain. CDR3 length: 15 residues. Between the trimmed V and J ends, which lost 3 bases and 1 base, there was a span of 12 bases. Germline V gene lookup returns CDR1 MGHDK and CDR2 SYGVNS. CDR3 sequence: CASSDSSGTQETQYF. CDR3 nucleotides: TGTGCCAGCAGTGACTCATCCGGAACCCAAGAGACCCAGTACTTC.

This clonotype was seen repeatedly, ten times or more. This sequence joins TRBV6-5 and TRBJ2-7, with D tentatively TRBD1 (7 bases). The V gene lost 0 bases and the J gene lost 4 bases, with 10 bases spanning the gap. CDR1 is MNHEY, CDR2 SVGAGI, per germline. This CDR3 is 14 amino acids long. The CDR3 DNA follows: TGTGCCAGCAGTTACTCCCAGGGGGGATACGAGCAGTACTTC. Translated, it gives CASSYSQGGYEQYF.

This clonotype was seen many times. This chain joins TRBV7-2 and TRBJ2-3; TRBD2 matches at 8 bases. After removal of 4 bases from V and 1 base from J, the junction contained 10 bases not matched to a gene. CDR3 length equals 17 residues. Germline lookup yields CDR1 SGHTA and CDR2 FQGNSA. The CDR3 DNA is TGTGCCAGCAGCTCGCGGGGGGCGGGGGGCCGCACAGATACGCAGTATTTT. Translating it yields CASSSRGAGGRTDTQYF.

This clonotype was seen ten or more times. The chain combines TRBV29-1 with TRBJ1-5; D unclear. Germline lookup yields CDR1 SQVTM and CDR2 ANQGSEA. Between the trimmed V and J ends, which lost 4 bases and 3 bases, there was a span of 10 bases. This CDR3 region has 13 residues. This chain's CDR3 is CSVAPELNQPQHF. CDR3 sequence (DNA): TGCAGCGTTGCCCCGGAGCTCAATCAGCCCCAGCATTTT.

This clonotype was observed many times. V is TRBV11-2 and J is TRBJ2-1; maybe TRBD1 (5 bases). Germline CDR1 SGHAT, CDR2 FQNNGV. CDR3 length equals 16 residues. V shed 3 bases and J shed 3 bases, with 15 bases lying between them. This CDR3 is CASSLTAQPFYNEQFF. The CDR3 DNA is TGTGCCAGCAGCTTGACAGCTCAACCCTTCTACAATGAGCAGTTCTTC.

Only a few counts were recorded for this clonotype. The J gene is TRBJ2-7, the V gene TRBV3-1; a weak D match, TRBD2 (5 bases). Germline V lookup: CDR1 LGHDT, CDR2 YNNKEL (reference sequence). Trimming stripped 3 bases from V and 0 bases from J, with 15 bases between. The CDR3 covers 16 residues. In nucleotides, the CDR3 is TGTGCCAGCAGCCAGAAAGCGGAGCGGAGCTCCTACGAGCAGTACTTC. Translated: CASSQKAERSSYEQYF.

As regards this clonotype: One junction end does not reproduce the germline sequence, and a read error may be involved. This chain uses TRBV10-2 with TRBJ2-7, with D perhaps TRBD1 (6 bases). Germline V gene lookup returns CDR1 WSHSY and CDR2 SAAADI. The CDR3 is 13 amino acids. The CDR3 DNA follows: TGCGCCAGCACCCGGGACACTGTCTACGAGCAGCACTTC. Its protein product is CASTRDTVYEQHF.

V usage is TRBV27 and J usage is TRBJ1-1; a weak D match, TRBD1 (5 bases). CDR1 is MNHEY and CDR2 is SMNVEV in the germline V gene (reference sequence). The ends were cut back, 5 bases at V and 2 bases at J, with 9 bases in the middle. The CDR3 is made up of 13 amino acids. The CDR3 reads CASSVTDNTEAFF. CDR3 nucleotide sequence: TGTGCCAGCAGTGTGACAGATAACACTGAAGCTTTCTTT.

In its sample, this clonotype was seen many times. The chain joins TRBV13 to TRBJ2-3, with TRBD2 matching over 13 bases. Germline V CDR1 and CDR2: PRHDT, FYEKMQ (reference sequence). V trimming: 4 bases; J trimming: 6 bases; junction bases outside the gene matches: 10. This CDR3 has 17 residues. CDR3 in DNA: TGTGCCAGCAGCTCCACACTAGCGGGAGGGCCAGGGGATACGCAGTATTTT. This translates into CASSSTLAGGPGDTQYF.

The sample holds many counts of this clonotype. This chain links TRBV4-1 with TRBJ1-1, with 11 bases that match TRBD1. The CDR3 is 16 amino acids. CDR1 and CDR2 (germline): MGHRA, YSYEKL. V gave up 3 bases and J gave up 6 bases; unmatched junction bases: 9. The DNA for the CDR3 is TGCGCCAGCAGCCACTTAAAGGGACAGGGGGACCCTGAAGCTTTCTTT. This encodes CASSHLKGQGDPEAFF.

This clonotype was observed a handful of times. The chain combines TRBV20-1 with TRBJ2-1; 8 bases map to TRBD2. J gave up 4 bases and V 1 base, and 12 bases lay outside the gene matches. The CDR3 spans 17 residues. CDR1 and CDR2 (germline): DFQATT, SNEGSKA (reference sequence). CDR3 sequence reads: CSARASGSAFGYNEQFF. The CDR3 DNA is TGCAGTGCTAGAGCCAGCGGGAGCGCTTTTGGGTACAATGAGCAGTTCTTC.

This clonotype came up a few times. The genes are TRBV19 and TRBJ1-6, with TRBD1 matching 8 bases. Trimming at V came to 5 bases and at J to 9 bases, leaving 9 bases not matched to a gene. The CDR3 sequence is 15 residues long. Germline lookup yields CDR1 LNHDA and CDR2 SQIVND (reference sequence). CDR3 DNA sequence: TGTGCCAGTAGTTTGACAGGGGCGGCGACTTCACCCCTCCACTTT. This codes for CASSLTGAATSPLHF.

The genes are TRBV5-5 and TRBJ2-1; 10 nucleotides agree with TRBD1. CDR1 is SGHKS, CDR2 YYEKEE, per germline (reference sequence). The junction had 2 bases not matched to a gene; V was cut back by 0 bases and J by 2 bases. The CDR3 has 16 residues. The CDR3 loop is CASSLGTGGAYNEQFF. DNA of the CDR3: TGTGCCAGCAGCTTGGGGACAGGGGGGGCCTACAATGAGCAGTTCTTC.

About this clonotype itself: A much more abundant neighbour one base away suggests this may be a read error. This chain uses TRBV6-2 or TRBV6-3 with TRBJ1-1; weak D call: TRBD1 (5 bases). This CDR3 is 15 amino acids long. The V gene's germline CDR1 is MNHEY and CDR2 SVGEGT. V lost 5 bases and J lost 4, with 17 bases in between. CDR3 amino acids: CASSLTGAGSTEAFF. For the CDR3, the DNA is TGTGCCAGCAGTCTCACCGGGGCGGGGAGCACTGAAGCTTTCTTT.

The chain links TRBV27 to TRBJ2-4, with 12 bases that match TRBD2. With 6 bases clipped from V and 0 bases from J, the junction kept 0 bases outside the gene matches. The CDR3 totals 15 residues. Germline values: CDR1 MNHEY, CDR2 SMNVEV (reference sequence). CDR3 sequence (DNA): TGTGCCAGCAGGGGACTAGCGGGAGCCAAAAACATTCAGTACTTC. Its translation: CASRGLAGAKNIQYF.

There are many counts of this clonotype. The chain recombines TRBV4-1 with TRBJ2-1, with TRBD1 identical over 11 bases. The CDR3 sequence is 17 residues long. Trimming cost V 0 bases and J 8 bases; bases outside gene matches: 9. CDR1 is MGHRA, CDR2 YSYEKL, per germline. In DNA form, the CDR3 reads TGCGCCAGCAGCCAAGACTTGGGACAGGGGGTAAAAGATGAGCAGTTCTTC. Protein product: CASSQDLGQGVKDEQFF.

The chain is built from TRBV11-3 and TRBJ2-1, with 7 bases aligning to TRBD1. From germline, CDR1 is SGHNT and CDR2 YENEEA. The junction had 6 bases not matched to a gene; V was cut back by 5 bases and J by 5 bases. The CDR3 covers 14 residues. CDR3 in amino acids: CASSQGQTNNEQFF. In nucleotides, the CDR3 is TGTGCCAGCAGCCAGGGACAGACTAACAATGAGCAGTTCTTC.

This clonotype occurred many times. The chain joins TRBV29-1 to TRBJ2-3; TRBD2 matches at 7 bases. V lost 0 bases to trimming and J lost 0 bases; unmatched junction nucleotides: 12. Germline values: CDR1 SQVTM, CDR2 ANQGSEA. There are 18 residues in the CDR3. Here the CDR3 DNA reads TGCAGCGTTGAAGAGACGGTGTTGGGGGGGGGAAGCACAGATACGCAGTATTTT. Residues: CSVEETVLGGGSTDTQYF.

To note about this clonotype: One base away lies a much larger clone, so this may be a sequencing read error. V is TRBV5-3 and J is TRBJ1-4; D perhaps matches TRBD1 (6 bases). TRBV5-3 is identified as an open reading frame with a role that is uncertain. This CDR3 is built from 14 residues. CDR3 in amino acids: CASSLSQGSEKLLF. In DNA form, the CDR3 reads TGTGCCAGCAGCTTATCTCAGGGGAGTGAAAAACTGCTTTTT.

Worth noting for this clonotype: A read error may be the cause here, since a much bigger clone is one base away. The chain recombines TRBV6-5 with TRBJ2-5; D is undetermined. CDR3 length: 15 amino acids. Germline V gene lookup returns CDR1 MNHEY and CDR2 SVGAGI. As DNA, the CDR3 is TGTGCCTGCAGTTACTCGAGAACGCGGCAAGAGACCCAGTACTTC. This encodes CACSYSRTRQETQYF.

This clonotype was seen only a few times. The chain is built from TRBV13 and TRBJ2-7; 15 bases map to TRBD2. CDR3 length: 16 amino acids. CDR1 is PRHDT, CDR2 FYEKMQ, per germline (reference sequence). Germline trimming cut 4 bases from V and 8 bases from J; bases unmatched to any gene: 9. CDR3 in amino acids: CASSSTGLAGGPKQYF. CDR3 coding DNA: TGTGCCAGCAGCTCCACCGGACTAGCGGGGGGGCCCAAGCAGTACTTC.